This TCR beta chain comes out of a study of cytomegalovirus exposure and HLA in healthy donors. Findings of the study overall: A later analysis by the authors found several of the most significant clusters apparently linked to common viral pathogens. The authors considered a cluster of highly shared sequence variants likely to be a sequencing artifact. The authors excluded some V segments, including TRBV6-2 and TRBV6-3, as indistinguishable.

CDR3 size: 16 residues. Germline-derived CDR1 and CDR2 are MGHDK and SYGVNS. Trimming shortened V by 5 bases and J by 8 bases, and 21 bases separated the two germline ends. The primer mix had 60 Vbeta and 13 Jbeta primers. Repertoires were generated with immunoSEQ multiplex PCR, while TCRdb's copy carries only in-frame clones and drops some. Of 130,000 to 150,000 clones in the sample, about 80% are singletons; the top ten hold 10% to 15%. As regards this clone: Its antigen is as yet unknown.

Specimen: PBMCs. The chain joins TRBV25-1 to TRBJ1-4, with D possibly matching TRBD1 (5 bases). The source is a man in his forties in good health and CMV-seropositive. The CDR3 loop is CASSYGGRGRGEKLFF. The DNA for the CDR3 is TGTGCCAGCAGTTACGGGGGTCGTGGACGTGGAGAAAAACTGTTTTTT.